Detailed here is one TCR beta chain. The antigen is undetermined. The sample belongs to a study of CD4 T cells in relation to SARS-CoV-2 and coronaviruses. Background on the study: Negative control cultures got HIV-1 Nef peptides or no peptide.

Before the COVID-19 pandemic, during about 2010-2019, CD4+ T cells were taken from unexposed donors. CD4+ T cells were isolated from the cells after 10 days of culture. On days 3 and 7, cultures got half fresh IL-2 medium. Study-level findings and limits: Crossreactive clones expanded significantly less to SARS-CoV-2 than monoreactive clones. About 64% of donors had memory CD4+ clonotypes crossrecognizing SARS-CoV-2 and common cold coronavirus spike.

Repertoires were generated with immunoSEQ multiplex PCR, while TCRdb's copy carries only in-frame clones and drops some. The table shows under 30,000 clones, with around 72% occurring only once. Between the trimmed V and J ends, which lost 4 bases and 3 bases, there was a span of 10 bases. CDR1 is SGHRS, CDR2 YFSETQ, per germline. The CDR3 covers 13 residues. The sequenced material came from CD4+ T cells from PBMCs, cultured in vitro. The clonotype originates from a human donor in good health. J is TRBJ1-1 and V is TRBV5-1; D unclear. Here the CDR3 reads CASSATEYTEAFF. The CDR3 DNA reads as TGCGCCAGCAGCGCAACAGAGTACACTGAAGCTTTCTTT. Using reference TRBV5-1 and TRBJ1-1 for the parts outside the CDR3, the full variable domain is KAGVTQTPRYLIKTRGQQVTLSCSPISGHRSVSWYQQTPGQGLQFLFEYFSETQRNKGNFPGRFSGRQFSNSRSEMNVSTLELGDSALYLCASSATEYTEAFFGQGTRLTVV.